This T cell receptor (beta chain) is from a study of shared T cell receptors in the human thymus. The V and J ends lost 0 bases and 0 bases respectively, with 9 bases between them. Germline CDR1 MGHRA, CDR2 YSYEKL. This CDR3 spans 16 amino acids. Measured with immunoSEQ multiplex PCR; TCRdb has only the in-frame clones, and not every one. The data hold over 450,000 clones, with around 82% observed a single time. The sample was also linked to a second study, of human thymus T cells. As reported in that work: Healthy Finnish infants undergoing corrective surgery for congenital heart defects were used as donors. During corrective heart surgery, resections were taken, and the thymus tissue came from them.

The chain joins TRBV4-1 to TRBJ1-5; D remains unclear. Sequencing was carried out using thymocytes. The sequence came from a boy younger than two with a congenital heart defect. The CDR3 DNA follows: TGCGCCAGCAGCCAAGATTGGGGAGGTAGCAATCAGCCCCAGCATTTT. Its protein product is CASSQDWGGSNQPQHF.